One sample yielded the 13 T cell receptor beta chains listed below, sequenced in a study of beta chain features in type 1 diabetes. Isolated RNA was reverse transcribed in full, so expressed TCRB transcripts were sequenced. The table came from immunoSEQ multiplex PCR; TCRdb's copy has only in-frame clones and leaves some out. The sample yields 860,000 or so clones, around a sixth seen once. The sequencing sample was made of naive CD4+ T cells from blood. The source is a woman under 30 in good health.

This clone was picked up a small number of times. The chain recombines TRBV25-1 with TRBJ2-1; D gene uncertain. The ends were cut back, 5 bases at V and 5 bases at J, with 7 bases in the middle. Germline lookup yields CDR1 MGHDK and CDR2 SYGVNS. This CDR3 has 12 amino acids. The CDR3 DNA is TGTGCCAGCAGTCAATTTAACAATGAGCAGTTCTTC. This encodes CASSQFNNEQFF. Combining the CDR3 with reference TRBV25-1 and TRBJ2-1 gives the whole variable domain EADIYQTPRYLVIGTGKKITLECSQTMGHDKMYWYQQDPGMELHLIHYSYGVNSTEKGDLSSESTVSRIRTEHFPLTLESARPSHTSQYLCASSQFNNEQFFGPGTRLTVL.

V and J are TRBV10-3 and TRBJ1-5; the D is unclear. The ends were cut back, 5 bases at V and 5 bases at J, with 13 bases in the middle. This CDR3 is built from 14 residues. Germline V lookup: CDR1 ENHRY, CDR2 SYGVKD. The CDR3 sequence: CAISPTGSHQPQHF. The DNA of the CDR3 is TGTGCCATCAGTCCGACCGGGTCACATCAGCCCCAGCATTTT.

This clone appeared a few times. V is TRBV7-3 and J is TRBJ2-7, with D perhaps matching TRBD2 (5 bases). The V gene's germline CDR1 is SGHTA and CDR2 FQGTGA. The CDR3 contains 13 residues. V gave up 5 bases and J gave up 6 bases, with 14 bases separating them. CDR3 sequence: CASSPVGEGEQYF. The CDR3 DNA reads TGTGCCAGCAGCCCCGTCGGGGAAGGCGAGCAGTACTTC.

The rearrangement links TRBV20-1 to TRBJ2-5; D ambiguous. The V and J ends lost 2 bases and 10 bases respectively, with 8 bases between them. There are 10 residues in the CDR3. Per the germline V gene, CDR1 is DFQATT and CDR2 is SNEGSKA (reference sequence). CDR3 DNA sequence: TGCAGTGCTAGACCTGCCTTCCAGTACTTC. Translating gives CSARPAFQYF.

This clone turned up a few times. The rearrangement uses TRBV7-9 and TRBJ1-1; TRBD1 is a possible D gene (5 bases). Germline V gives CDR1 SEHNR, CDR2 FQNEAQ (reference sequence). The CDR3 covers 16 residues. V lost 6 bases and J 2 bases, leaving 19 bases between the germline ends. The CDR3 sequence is CASSSRWVRTNTEAFF. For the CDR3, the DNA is TGTGCCAGCAGTTCCAGGTGGGTCCGGACAAACACTGAAGCTTTCTTT.

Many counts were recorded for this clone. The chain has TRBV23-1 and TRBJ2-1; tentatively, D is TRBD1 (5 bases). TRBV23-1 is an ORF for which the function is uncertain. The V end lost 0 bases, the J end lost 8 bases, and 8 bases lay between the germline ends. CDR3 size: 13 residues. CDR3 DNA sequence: TGCGCCAGCAGTCAATCTCAGGGCGATGAGCAGTTCTTC. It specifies CASSQSQGDEQFF.

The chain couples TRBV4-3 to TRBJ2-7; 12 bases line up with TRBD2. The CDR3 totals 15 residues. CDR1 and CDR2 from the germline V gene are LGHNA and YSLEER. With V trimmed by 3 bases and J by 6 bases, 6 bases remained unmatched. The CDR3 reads CASSHAPGLAGEQYF. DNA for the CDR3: TGCGCCAGCAGCCATGCACCGGGACTAGCGGGCGAGCAGTACTTC.

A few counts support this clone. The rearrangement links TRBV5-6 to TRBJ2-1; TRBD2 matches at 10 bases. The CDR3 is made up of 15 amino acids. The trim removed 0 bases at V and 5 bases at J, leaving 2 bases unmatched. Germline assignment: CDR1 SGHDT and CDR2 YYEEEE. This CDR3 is CASSLGLAGNNEQFF. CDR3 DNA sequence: TGTGCCAGCAGCTTGGGACTAGCGGGTAACAATGAGCAGTTCTTC.

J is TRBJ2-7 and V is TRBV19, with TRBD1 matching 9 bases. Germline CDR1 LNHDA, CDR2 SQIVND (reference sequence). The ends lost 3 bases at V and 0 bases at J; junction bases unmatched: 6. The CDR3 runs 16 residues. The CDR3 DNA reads TGTGCCAGTAGTATGAGACAGGGGGTACCCTCCTACGAGCAGTACTTC. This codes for CASSMRQGVPSYEQYF.

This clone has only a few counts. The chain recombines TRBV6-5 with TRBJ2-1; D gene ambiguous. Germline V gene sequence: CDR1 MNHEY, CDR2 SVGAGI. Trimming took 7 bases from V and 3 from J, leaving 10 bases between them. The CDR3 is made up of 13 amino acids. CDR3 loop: CASIGVVYNEQFF. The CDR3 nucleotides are TGTGCCAGCATTGGGGTCGTCTACAATGAGCAGTTCTTC.

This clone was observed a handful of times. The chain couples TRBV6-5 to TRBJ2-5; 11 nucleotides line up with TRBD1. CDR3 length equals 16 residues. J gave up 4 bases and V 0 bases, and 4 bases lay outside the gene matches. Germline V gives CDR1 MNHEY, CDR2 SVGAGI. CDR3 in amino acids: CASSYSRGTGGETQYF. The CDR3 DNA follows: TGTGCCAGCAGTTACTCGAGAGGGACAGGGGGAGAGACCCAGTACTTC.

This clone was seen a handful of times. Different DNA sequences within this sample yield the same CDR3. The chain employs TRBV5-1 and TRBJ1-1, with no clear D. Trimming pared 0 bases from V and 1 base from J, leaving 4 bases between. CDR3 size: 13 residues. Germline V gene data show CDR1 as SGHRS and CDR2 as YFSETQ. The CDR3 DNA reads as TGCGCCAGCAGCTTGGGGGAGAACACTGAAGCTTTCTTT. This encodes CASSLGENTEAFF.

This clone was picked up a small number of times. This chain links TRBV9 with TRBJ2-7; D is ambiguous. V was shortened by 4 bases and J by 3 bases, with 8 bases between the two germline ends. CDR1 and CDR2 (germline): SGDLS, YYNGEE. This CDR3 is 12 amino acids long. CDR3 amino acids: CASSRLGYEQYF. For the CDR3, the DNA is TGTGCCAGCAGCCGCCTAGGCTACGAGCAGTACTTC.